One and the same sample provided the 25 T cell receptor beta chains below, sequenced in a study of control samples from healthy donors and cancer patients. The method was immunoSEQ multiplex PCR; TCRdb's version includes in-frame clones alone and lacks a portion of them. The table lists some 95,000 clones, just under 95% of them singletons. The material sequenced was blood. The receptors derive from a human donor in good health. The donor label of this sample is uncertain.

This clone turned up a few times. V gene TRBV5-6 combines with J gene TRBJ1-3; the D gene is possibly TRBD1 (6 bases). This CDR3 spans 15 amino acids. The V gene lost 2 bases and the J gene lost 4 bases, with 13 bases spanning the gap. In germline, CDR1 is SGHDT, CDR2 YYEEEE. CDR3 sequence reads: CASSFPQGAGNTIYF. CDR3 nucleotides: TGTGCCAGCAGCTTCCCACAGGGAGCCGGAAACACCATATATTTT.

V gene TRBV6-1 combines with J gene TRBJ1-4; D ambiguous. The germline gives CDR1 MNHNS, CDR2 SASEGT. Between the trimmed V and J ends, which lost 3 bases and 2 bases, there was a span of 10 bases. This CDR3 region has 15 residues. This chain's CDR3 is CASSDMGRTNEKLFF. The CDR3 DNA reads as TGTGCCAGCAGTGATATGGGGAGGACTAATGAAAAACTGTTTTTT.

The V gene is TRBV25-1, the J gene TRBJ2-7; D may be TRBD1 or TRBD2 (5 bases each). Germline V CDR1 and CDR2: MGHDK, SYGVNS. The V and J ends lost 3 bases and 0 bases respectively, with 18 bases between them. This CDR3 has 17 amino acids. In nucleotides, the CDR3 is TGTGCCAGCAGTGACAAAGAGTCGGGGCTAGACTCCTACGAGCAGTACTTC. Translating gives CASSDKESGLDSYEQYF.

The chain combines TRBV6-1 with TRBJ2-2; 8 bases align to TRBD1. The CDR3 spans 14 residues. V lost 3 bases to trimming and J lost 4 bases; unmatched junction nucleotides: 1. Germline V gene lookup returns CDR1 MNHNS and CDR2 SASEGT. CDR3 nucleotide sequence: TGTGCCAGCAGTGACAGGGGGCGCACCGGGGAGCTGTTTTTT. Translation gives CASSDRGRTGELFF.

This clone was detected once. The rearrangement links TRBV12-3 or TRBV12-4 to TRBJ1-5; D is perhaps TRBD1 (6 bases). The CDR3 extends over 12 amino acids. The V and J ends lost 5 bases and 7 bases respectively, with 9 bases between them. Here the CDR3 reads CASSQGRQPQHF. CDR3 in DNA: TGTGCCAGCAGTCAGGGGCGGCAGCCCCAGCATTTT.

The rearrangement links TRBV7-9 to TRBJ2-7; a weak D match, TRBD1 (6 bases). Between the trimmed V and J ends, which lost 6 bases and 5 bases, there was a span of 11 bases. This CDR3 is built from 12 residues. Germline CDR1 SEHNR, CDR2 FQNEAQ (reference sequence). The CDR3 sequence: CASRQGSHEQYF. As DNA, the CDR3 is TGTGCCAGCAGACAGGGATCCCACGAGCAGTACTTC.

The chain is built from TRBV9 and TRBJ1-1; no reliable D call. V was cut by 0 bases and J by 0 bases, with 3 bases left in between. Germline lookup yields CDR1 SGDLS and CDR2 YYNGEE. This CDR3 has 13 amino acids. DNA for the CDR3: TGTGCCAGCAGCGTAGATGTGAACACTGAAGCTTTCTTT. It yields the protein CASSVDVNTEAFF.

J is TRBJ1-5 and V is TRBV2; possibly TRBD1 for D (5 bases). Germline CDR1 SNHLY, CDR2 FYNNEI. The V end was cut by 3 bases, the J end by 4 bases, with 13 bases between. The CDR3 contains 15 residues. CDR3 residues: CASSEMQGRNQPQHF. CDR3 nucleotide sequence: TGTGCCAGCAGTGAGATGCAGGGACGAAATCAGCCCCAGCATTTT.

The J gene is TRBJ1-2, the V gene TRBV3-1 (or the pseudogene TRBV3-2); D is ambiguous. The V end lost 3 bases, the J end lost 3 bases, and 5 bases lay between the germline ends. The CDR3 covers 12 residues. Germline V gene sequence: CDR1 LGHDT, CDR2 YNNKEL (reference sequence). CDR3 DNA: TGTGCCAGCAGCCAGGGGTACTATGGCTACACCTTC. Its protein product is CASSQGYYGYTF.

The rearrangement links TRBV5-1 to TRBJ2-2; the D is unclear. The CDR3 covers 15 residues. V lost 3 bases, J lost 6 bases, and 15 bases lay in between. Germline V CDR1 and CDR2: SGHRS, YFSETQ. The chain's CDR3 is CASSSATVEAGELFF. CDR3 nucleotides: TGCGCCAGCAGCTCGGCAACAGTCGAGGCCGGGGAGCTGTTTTTT.

The chain joins TRBV7-2 to TRBJ2-6; 8 positions match TRBD2. This CDR3 has 17 residues. Trimming removed 2 bases from V and 2 bases from J; junction bases left unmatched: 5. Looked up from germline, CDR1 is SGHTA and CDR2 is FQGNSA. The CDR3 DNA follows: TGTGCCAGCAGCTTAACCCCCGGGGGGGCTGGGGCCAACGTCCTGACTTTC. Residues: CASSLTPGGAGANVLTF.

The chain joins TRBV6-2 or TRBV6-3 to TRBJ2-2; 12 bases fit TRBD2. This CDR3 is 19 amino acids long. CDR1 is MNHEY, CDR2 SVGEGT, per germline. The V gene end was trimmed by 4 bases and the J gene end by 0 bases; junction bases not matched to a gene: 9. This chain's CDR3 is CASSFNPTSGGSNTGELFF. CDR3 DNA: TGTGCCAGCAGTTTTAACCCCACTAGCGGGGGGTCGAACACCGGGGAGCTGTTTTTT.

The rearrangement links TRBV2 to TRBJ2-3, with TRBD2 matching over 10 bases. Trimming took 8 bases from V and 1 from J; bases not matched to a gene: 3. Germline lookup yields CDR1 SNHLY and CDR2 FYNNEI. The CDR3 extends over 14 amino acids. The CDR3 DNA is TGTGCCAGCCGGACTAGCGGCCGCACAGATACGCAGTATTTT. Protein sequence: CASRTSGRTDTQYF.

The J gene is TRBJ1-1, the V gene TRBV3-1 (or the pseudogene TRBV3-2); D is uncertain. CDR3 length: 14 amino acids. V gave up 1 base and J gave up 5 bases, with 11 bases separating them. Germline V CDR1 and CDR2: LGHDT, YNNKEL (reference sequence). For the CDR3, the DNA is TGTGCCAGCAGCCAAGCCCGGGTTGGGACTGAAGCTTTCTTT. It codes for CASSQARVGTEAFF.

The chain links TRBV7-2 to TRBJ2-3; possibly TRBD2 for D (5 bases). Between the trimmed V and J ends, which lost 2 bases and 0 bases, there was a span of 12 bases. Germline V CDR1 and CDR2: SGHTA, FQGNSA. This CDR3 region has 16 residues. CDR3 nucleotide sequence: TGTGCCAGCAGCTTAAATCCGGGAACTAGCACAGATACGCAGTATTTT. This gives the protein CASSLNPGTSTDTQYF.

The V call is TRBV13, the J call TRBJ2-3, with 11 positions matching TRBD2. CDR3 length equals 15 residues. Germline values: CDR1 PRHDT, CDR2 FYEKMQ (reference sequence). Germline trimming cut 3 bases from V and 4 bases from J; bases unmatched to any gene: 3. This CDR3 is CASSFSGGEADTQYF. The CDR3 nucleotides read TGTGCCAGCAGCTTTAGCGGGGGGGAGGCAGATACGCAGTATTTT.

The chain couples TRBV11-2 to TRBJ2-1; 8 bases are shared with TRBD2. The germline V gene has CDR1 SGHAT and CDR2 FQNNGV. This CDR3 region has 17 residues. With V trimmed by 5 bases and J by 0 bases, 9 bases remained unmatched. Here the CDR3 DNA reads TGTGCCAGCAGCGGGGCCCTCCGGGGGGGCTCCTACAATGAGCAGTTCTTC. Its translation is CASSGALRGGSYNEQFF.

The chain has TRBV24-1 and TRBJ2-5; TRBD1 is a possible D gene (6 bases). Germline-derived CDR1 and CDR2 are KGHDR and SFDVKD. V was cut by 3 bases and J by 8 bases, with 18 bases left in between. CDR3 length: 15 residues. The CDR3 sequence is CATSDHSRLGATQYF. DNA of the CDR3: TGTGCCACCAGTGATCATTCTAGGCTGGGGGCAACCCAGTACTTC.

At least ten counts were recorded for this clone. The rearrangement joins TRBV6-4 to TRBJ2-1, with 9 nucleotides matching TRBD1. Per germline, CDR1 MRHNA and CDR2 SNTAGT. The CDR3 runs to 13 residues. V was pared by 1 base and J by 11 bases, with 3 bases of the junction left unmatched. The chain's CDR3 is CASSDYGQGKQFF. CDR3 in DNA: TGTGCCAGCAGTGACTATGGACAGGGGAAGCAGTTCTTC.

V gene TRBV4-3 combines with J gene TRBJ2-7; 9 bases map to TRBD1. The ends lost 1 base at V and 4 bases at J; junction bases unmatched: 5. The CDR3 extends over 15 amino acids. CDR1 and CDR2 from the germline V gene are LGHNA and YSLEER. CDR3 in amino acids: CASSQGTGVGYEQYV. CDR3 in DNA: TGCGCCAGCAGCCAAGGGACAGGGGTGGGGTACGAGCAGTACGTC.

This sequence joins TRBV24-1 and TRBJ2-1, with D tentatively TRBD1 (5 bases). Germline CDR1 is KGHDR and CDR2 is SFDVKD. The ends were cut back, 3 bases at V and 10 bases at J, with 21 bases in the middle. The CDR3 contains 16 residues. DNA of the CDR3: TGTGCCACCAGTGATAGGGGTACAGAACATCCTAACGAGCAGTTCTTC. Translated: CATSDRGTEHPNEQFF.

DNA for the CDR3: TGTGCCAGCAGTTTACCCCCGGTTATGGGGCTGGGGGAGCAGTACTTC. This translates into CASSLPPVMGLGEQYF. The V gene is TRBV28, the J gene TRBJ2-7, with a weak D call TRBD1 (5 bases). Trimming pared 2 bases from V and 7 bases from J, leaving 21 bases between. This CDR3 spans 16 amino acids. Germline values: CDR1 MDHEN, CDR2 SYDVKM.

V is TRBV6-1 and J is TRBJ2-2; TRBD2 matches 13 bases. CDR1 and CDR2 from the germline V gene are MNHNS and SASEGT. V gave up 2 bases and J gave up 6 bases; unmatched junction bases: 0. The CDR3 spans 15 residues. DNA of the CDR3: TGTGCCAGCAGTGAAACTAGCGGGGGGGCCGGGGAGCTGTTTTTT. Translating gives CASSETSGGAGELFF.

V and J are TRBV22-1 and TRBJ1-6; the D segment call TRBD1 is taken from the table without a DNA check. TRBV22-1 is a pseudogene locus. The CDR3 has 18 residues. DNA of the CDR3: TGTCCTGGGAGCGCACCGCCGCCGAGACAGGGAAGTAATTCACCCCTCCACTTT. This codes for CPGSAPPPRQGSNSPLHF.

V gene TRBV19 combines with J gene TRBJ2-7; D is uncertain. This CDR3 comprises 17 residues. The V end was cut by 5 bases, the J end by 2 bases, with 22 bases between. In germline, CDR1 is LNHDA, CDR2 SQIVND (reference sequence). The CDR3 DNA reads TGTGCCAGTAGTTCTCTTGGCCGGTCTACCACCCCCTACGAGCAGTACTTC. Its translation: CASSSLGRSTTPYEQYF.